The following is a TCR beta chain sequence with its context. This specimen belongs to a study of blood T cell repertoires in COVID-19. About the study: From the United States, Italy and Spain came samples of acute and convalescent COVID-19. T cells, B-cell-depleted T cells, or PBMCs supplied cDNA or gDNA.

Study processing details: Amplifying reference gene primers gave estimates of nucleated cell counts. The table came from immunoSEQ multiplex PCR; TCRdb's copy has only in-frame clones and leaves some out. V and J calls and clone size are copied from that table; D and trimming were computed from the DNA. The sample includes 110,000 or so clones, about 88% of them seen just once. CDR3 length: 14 amino acids. V was trimmed by 9 bases and J by 2 bases, leaving 17 bases between them. Germline V gene data show CDR1 as SGHVS and CDR2 as FQNEAQ. The receptor was derived from a woman aged 70-85 years who had recovered from COVID-19. Sequences were obtained from peripheral blood. J is TRBJ2-7 and V is TRBV7-8, with D perhaps TRBD1 (6 bases). In DNA, the CDR3 is TGTGCCAGTACTGCAATGACAGGACCCTACGAGCAGTACTTC. Translated, it gives CASTAMTGPYEQYF. Using reference TRBV7-8 and TRBJ2-7 for the parts outside the CDR3, the full variable domain is GAGVSQSPRYKVAKRGQDVALRCDPISGHVSLFWYQQALGQGPEFLTYFQNEAQLDKSGLPSDRFFAERPEGSVSTLKIQRTQQEDSAVYLCASTAMTGPYEQYFGPGTRLTVT.